This passage covers 15 T cell receptor beta chains from one sample sequenced in a study of CD8 T cells in Susac syndrome. The RNA, about 0.45 to 1 ug, was put through reverse transcription using random hexamers. TCRdb analysed the immunoSEQ multiplex PCR reads with MiXCR anew, one entry per CDR3 protein. Seen here are 150,000 to 160,000 distinct CDR3 sequences, around 95% observed once, and the top ten hold 0.16%. The sample taken for sequencing was CD4+ T cells from PBMCs. These receptor sequences come from a human donor with Susac syndrome.

V gene TRBV4-3 combines with J gene TRBJ2-2; TRBD2 matches at 11 bases. Trimming took 4 bases from V and 7 from J; bases not matched to a gene: 5. CDR3 length: 15 residues. The germline V gene encodes CDR1 LGHNA and CDR2 YSLEER. Here the CDR3 reads CASSLLAGAGGELFF. CDR3 bases: TGCGCCAGCAGCCTACTAGCGGGGGCCGGCGGGGAGCTGTTTTTT.

The chain carries TRBV4-1 and TRBJ1-2; possible D gene TRBD1, 6 bases. V was clipped by 3 bases and J by 6 bases, with 20 bases between them. CDR3 length: 16 amino acids. CDR1 MGHRA and CDR2 YSYEKL come from the germline V gene. CDR3 loop: CASSHQGVWTDNGYTF. The CDR3 DNA reads as TGCGCCAGCAGCCACCAGGGAGTGTGGACAGACAATGGCTACACCTTC.

V and J are TRBV5-4 and TRBJ2-6; D gene uncertain. Germline-derived CDR1 and CDR2 are SGHNT and YYREEE (reference sequence). Trimming removed 4 bases from V and 4 bases from J, with 9 bases in between. This CDR3 region has 14 residues. The CDR3, as DNA: TGTGCCAGCAGCAAAAGGCCCGGGGCCAACGTCCTGACTTTC. Protein product: CASSKRPGANVLTF.

The chain has TRBV3-1 and TRBJ2-3; D remains unclear. Between the trimmed V and J ends, which lost 1 base and 6 bases, there was a span of 8 bases. Germline V gives CDR1 LGHDT, CDR2 YNNKEL (reference sequence). CDR3 length equals 13 residues. CDR3 amino acids: CASSQGRPDTQYF. CDR3 nucleotide sequence: TGTGCCAGCAGCCAAGGCCGACCCGATACGCAGTATTTT.

DNA for the CDR3: TGTGCCAGCAGCCAAGGCAAAGGACAGGGGGTGAGATCTGGGGCCAACGTCCTGACTTTC. This sequence encodes CASSQGKGQGVRSGANVLTF. The rearrangement uses TRBV4-2 and TRBJ2-6; TRBD1 agrees at 10 bases. The germline V gene has CDR1 LGHNA and CDR2 YNFKEQ. CDR3 length equals 20 residues. J lost 1 base, V lost 1 base, and 10 bases had no gene match.

The chain employs TRBV4-3 and TRBJ2-1; D is undetermined. V gave up 0 bases and J gave up 6 bases, with 12 bases separating them. CDR1 and CDR2 (germline): LGHNA, YSLEER. This CDR3 has 15 amino acids. DNA for the CDR3: TGCGCCAGCAGCCAAGATTTAAACCCACGCAATGAGCAGTTCTTC. It yields the protein CASSQDLNPRNEQFF.

Only one count was recorded for this clonotype. The chain carries TRBV7-2 and TRBJ2-3, with D uncertain. Trimming removed 5 bases from V and 11 bases from J, with 11 bases in between. Germline CDR1 SGHTA, CDR2 FQGNSA. The length of the CDR3 is 11 residues. CDR3 nucleotides: TGTGCCAGCAGCCCCAATCGAATGCAGTATTTT. Translating it yields CASSPNRMQYF.

The genes are TRBV30 and TRBJ1-1; D call uncertain. The V end lost 4 bases, the J end lost 8 bases, and 11 bases lay between the germline ends. This CDR3 is built from 11 residues. Germline V CDR1 and CDR2: GTSNPN, SVGIG (reference sequence). The DNA of the CDR3 is TGTGCCTGGAAACTGCCCCCGGAAGCTTTCTTT. Protein product: CAWKLPPEAFF.

This chain links TRBV12-3 or TRBV12-4 with TRBJ2-5, with TRBD2 identical over 8 bases. V shed 1 base and J 2 bases; nucleotides not matched to a gene: 3. The CDR3 has 15 residues. The CDR3 loop reads CASSLGGTSQETQYF. Written as DNA, the CDR3 is TGTGCCAGCAGTTTAGGGGGGACTAGTCAAGAGACCCAGTACTTC.

The V call is TRBV30, the J call TRBJ2-7; D is perhaps TRBD2 (6 bases). With 7 bases removed from V and 5 bases from J, the gap between germline ends came to 24 bases. This CDR3 has 15 amino acids. Germline CDR1 GTSNPN, CDR2 SVGIG (reference sequence). DNA of the CDR3: TGTGCCTTCAATCCCGGGGGTGCTGGGGAACACGAGCAGTACTTC. The encoded protein is CAFNPGGAGEHEQYF. The variable domain in full, completed from reference TRBV30 and TRBJ2-7, reads SQTIHQWPATLVQPVGSPLSLECTVEGTSNPNLYWYRQAAGRGLQLLFYSVGIGQISSEVPQNLSASRPQDRQFILSSKKLLLSDSGFYLCAFNPGGAGEHEQYFGPGTRLTVT.

The J gene is TRBJ1-1, the V gene TRBV5-4, with 8 positions matching TRBD1. The germline V gene encodes CDR1 SGHNT and CDR2 YYREEE (reference sequence). CDR3 length equals 15 residues. Losses at the gene ends were 4 bases for V and 0 bases for J; bases not matched to a gene: 5. The CDR3 DNA reads as TGTGCCAGCAGCCCCCCACAGGGGGTGAACACTGAAGCTTTCTTT. Translating it yields CASSPPQGVNTEAFF.

The chain couples TRBV19 to TRBJ2-4; weak D call: TRBD1 (7 bases). Trimming pared 4 bases from V and 4 bases from J, leaving 17 bases between. The CDR3 consists of 16 residues. CDR1 and CDR2 from the germline V gene are LNHDA and SQIVND (reference sequence). CDR3 DNA: TGTGCCAGTAGTAAAGGCAGGGGGGTTAAAAAAAACATTCAGTACTTC. This sequence encodes CASSKGRGVKKNIQYF.

This sequence joins TRBV29-1 and TRBJ2-4; D is possibly TRBD1 or TRBD2 (5 bases each). This CDR3 contains 14 residues. Germline CDR1 SQVTM, CDR2 ANQGSEA. V was pared by 7 bases and J by 0 bases, with 13 bases between. Here the CDR3 DNA reads TGCAGCGCTAGCCCAGGGACAGCCAAAAACATTCAGTACTTC. Protein sequence: CSASPGTAKNIQYF.

CDR3: CSVKGASGSSYEQYF. Written as DNA, the CDR3 is TGCAGCGTTAAGGGGGCTAGCGGTAGCTCCTACGAGCAGTACTTC. The J gene is TRBJ2-7, the V gene TRBV29-1, with D perhaps given as TRBD1 or TRBD2 (7 bases each). Trimming shortened V by 5 bases and J by 0 bases, and 17 bases separated the two germline ends. CDR3 length: 15 residues. Germline CDR1 and CDR2: SQVTM and ANQGSEA.

The gene calls are TRBV7-8 and TRBJ1-2, with a possible D match to TRBD1 (6 bases). The CDR3 is 14 amino acids. CDR1 is SGHVS and CDR2 is FQNEAQ in the germline V gene. Trimming removed 5 bases from V and 0 bases from J, with 10 bases in between. CDR3: CASSARDTNYGYTF. In nucleotides, the CDR3 is TGTGCCAGCAGCGCCCGGGACACTAACTATGGCTACACCTTC.